Below are 14 T cell receptor beta chains sequenced from a single sample in a study of blood T cells in healthy people across ages. A second PCR, run for roughly 7 to 11 cycles, used a sample-barcoded 5' primer plus a J-beta primer mix. MiXCR, applied by TCRdb to the 5' RACE reads, yields one record per CDR3 protein. The sample records hundreds of thousands of distinct CDR3 sequences, approximately 49% being singletons. Sequences were obtained from blood. These receptors came from a woman aged 55-69 years in good health.

The V call is TRBV12-3 or TRBV12-4, the J call TRBJ2-1; 8 bases match TRBD1. After removal of 4 bases from V and 7 bases from J, the junction contained 12 bases not matched to a gene. This CDR3 has 16 amino acids. The CDR3 DNA reads TGTGCCAGCAGTTCAACCGGGACAGGTAAAAGGAATGAGCAGTTCTTC. It encodes CASSSTGTGKRNEQFF.

The sample holds one count of this clonotype. This rearrangement joins TRBV10-3 to TRBJ2-7; 10 bases align to TRBD2. The germline V gene has CDR1 ENHRY and CDR2 SYGVKD. The CDR3 has 14 residues. V was pared by 8 bases and J by 7 bases, with 11 bases of the junction left unmatched. CDR3 loop: CAIGELAGRNEQYF. In nucleotides, the CDR3 is TGTGCCATCGGAGAACTAGCGGGAAGGAATGAGCAGTACTTC.

The chain has TRBV4-2 and TRBJ1-2; 7 nucleotides agree with TRBD1. CDR1 and CDR2 (germline): LGHNA, YNFKEQ. The CDR3 contains 16 residues. J gave up 4 bases and V 0 bases, and 8 bases lay outside the gene matches. CDR3 protein: CASSQDSAGGGYGYTF. The CDR3 bases are TGTGCCAGCAGCCAAGATTCGGCAGGGGGTGGCTATGGCTACACCTTC.

This chain uses TRBV5-1 with TRBJ1-2; D unresolved. The CDR3 extends over 15 amino acids. The V gene lost 4 bases and the J gene lost 4 bases, with 17 bases spanning the gap. Germline values: CDR1 SGHRS, CDR2 YFSETQ. CDR3 coding DNA: TGCGCCAGCAGCCCGATGGTCACCCCCCCCTATGGCTACACCTTC. Translated: CASSPMVTPPYGYTF.

This clonotype has more than one count but fewer than ten. The chain uses TRBV20-1 and TRBJ2-3; D not resolved. The CDR3 is made up of 15 amino acids. Germline CDR1 is DFQATT and CDR2 is SNEGSKA (reference sequence). Trimming cost V 1 base and J 3 bases, with 14 bases left between them. Here the CDR3 reads CSARAHSLRTDTQYF. The CDR3 DNA sequence: TGCAGTGCTAGAGCCCACAGTCTTAGGACAGATACGCAGTATTTT.

The chain carries TRBV15 and TRBJ2-1; D remains ambiguous. Looked up from germline, CDR1 is LNHNV and CDR2 is YYDKDF (reference sequence). Deletions cut 0 bases from V and 7 bases from J, with 13 bases between. This CDR3 spans 15 amino acids. CDR3 nucleotide sequence: TGTGCCACCAGCAGAGAAGAGCGCGCGGATAATGAGCAGTTCTTC. It codes for CATSREERADNEQFF.

There are a few counts of this clonotype. One end of the junction is discordant with germline, which a read error may explain. The chain uses TRBV4-3 and TRBJ1-2; 10 bases line up with TRBD1. The CDR3 has 15 residues. Germline lookup yields CDR1 LGHNA and CDR2 YSLEER. The CDR3 bases are TGCGCCAGTAGCCAAAATCAGGGACAGGGGTATGGCTACACCTTC. Amino acids: CASSQNQGQGYGYTF.

This clonotype turned up a few times. The rearrangement links TRBV2 to TRBJ2-3; 13 positions agree with TRBD2. Germline assignment: CDR1 SNHLY and CDR2 FYNNEI. This CDR3 has 16 amino acids. The V segment lost 3 bases and the J segment 4 bases; nucleotides outside the gene matches: 4. This CDR3 reads CASSDPGLAGADTQYF. DNA for the CDR3: TGTGCCAGCAGTGACCCTGGACTAGCGGGAGCAGATACGCAGTATTTT.

The chain joins TRBV18 to TRBJ2-1; no reliable D call. The J call may not be correct, given that the DNA end is closer to TRBJ2-7. This CDR3 has 13 amino acids. CDR1 is KGHSH and CDR2 is LQKENI in the germline V gene. The CDR3 DNA is TGTGCCAGCTCACCCCTCAACCCGAATGAGCAGTACTTC. It yields the protein CASSPLNPNEQYF.

This chain links TRBV24-1 with TRBJ2-5; D call uncertain. The length of the CDR3 is 14 residues. The germline V and J ends were trimmed by 4 bases and 3 bases, with 11 bases remaining between them. CDR1 and CDR2 from the germline V gene are KGHDR and SFDVKD. CDR3 sequence reads: CATSEWDSEETQYF. In DNA form, the CDR3 reads TGTGCCACCAGTGAGTGGGATTCGGAAGAGACCCAGTACTTC.

The chain combines TRBV10-3 with TRBJ2-7; D may be TRBD1 (5 bases). CDR3 length equals 16 residues. Germline assignment: CDR1 ENHRY and CDR2 SYGVKD. Trimming removed 3 bases at V and 5 bases at J, with 20 bases between. The DNA of the CDR3 is TGTGCCATCAGTGACCAGGGTGGATTCGGATGGGACGAGCAGTACTTC. Protein sequence: CAISDQGGFGWDEQYF.

The V call is TRBV30, the J call TRBJ2-1; D gene unclear. V shed 2 bases and J shed 2 bases, with 7 bases lying between them. Per the germline V gene, CDR1 is GTSNPN and CDR2 is SVGIG (reference sequence). CDR3 length equals 13 residues. CDR3 nucleotide sequence: TGTGCCTGGAGTCCCTCTACCTACAATGAGCAGTTCTTC. Its translation is CAWSPSTYNEQFF.

V and J are TRBV6-6 and TRBJ1-2, with a possible D match to TRBD1 (5 bases). CDR3 length equals 13 residues. Trimming took off 7 bases at V and 4 bases at J, with 13 bases between the two ends. CDR1 is MNHNY and CDR2 is SVGAGI in the germline V gene (reference sequence). The CDR3 region is CASTLGGFYGYTF. The CDR3 coding sequence is TGTGCCAGCACCCTTGGGGGGTTCTATGGCTACACCTTC.

The chain has TRBV28 and TRBJ1-1; 10 bases agree with TRBD1. Per germline, CDR1 MDHEN and CDR2 SYDVKM. The CDR3 contains 14 residues. V was clipped by 6 bases and J by 4 bases; unmatched bases: 5. The CDR3 nucleotides are TGTGCCAGCAGGAATGACAGGGGGCCCACTGAAGCTTTCTTT. Its protein product is CASRNDRGPTEAFF.